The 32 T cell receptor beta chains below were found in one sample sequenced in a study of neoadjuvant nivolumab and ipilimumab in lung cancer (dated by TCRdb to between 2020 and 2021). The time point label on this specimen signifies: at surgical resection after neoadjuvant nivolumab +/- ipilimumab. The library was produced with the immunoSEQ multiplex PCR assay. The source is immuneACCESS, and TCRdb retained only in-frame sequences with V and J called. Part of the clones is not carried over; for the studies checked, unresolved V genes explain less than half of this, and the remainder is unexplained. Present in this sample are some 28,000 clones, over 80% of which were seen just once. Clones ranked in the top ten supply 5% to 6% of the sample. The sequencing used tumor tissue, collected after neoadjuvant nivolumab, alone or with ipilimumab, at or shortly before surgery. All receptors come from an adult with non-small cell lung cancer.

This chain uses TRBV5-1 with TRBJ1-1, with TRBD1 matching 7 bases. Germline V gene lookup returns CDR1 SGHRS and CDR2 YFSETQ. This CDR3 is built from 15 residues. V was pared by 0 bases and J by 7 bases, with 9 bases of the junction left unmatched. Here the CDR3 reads CASSLGRTGPVEAFF. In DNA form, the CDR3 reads TGCGCCAGCAGCTTGGGGAGGACAGGCCCTGTTGAAGCTTTCTTT.

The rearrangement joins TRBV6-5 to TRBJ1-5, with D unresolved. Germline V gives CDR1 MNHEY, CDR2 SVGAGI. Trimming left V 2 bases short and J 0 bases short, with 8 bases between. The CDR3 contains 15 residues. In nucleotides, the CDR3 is TGTGCCAGCAGTTACACCACCGATAGCAATCAGCCCCAGCATTTT. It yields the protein CASSYTTDSNQPQHF.

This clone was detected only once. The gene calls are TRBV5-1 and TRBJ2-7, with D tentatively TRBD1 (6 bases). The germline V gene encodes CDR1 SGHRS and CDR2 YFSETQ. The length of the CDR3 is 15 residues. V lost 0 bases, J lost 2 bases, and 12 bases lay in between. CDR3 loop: CASSLAPGDPYEQYF. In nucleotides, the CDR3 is TGCGCCAGCAGCTTGGCTCCAGGGGACCCCTACGAGCAGTACTTC.

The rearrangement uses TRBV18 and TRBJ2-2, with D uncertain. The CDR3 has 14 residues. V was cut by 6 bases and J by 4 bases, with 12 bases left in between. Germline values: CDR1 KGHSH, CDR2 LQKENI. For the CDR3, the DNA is TGTGCCAGCTCCGAAGGACCATTCACCGGGGAGCTGTTTTTT. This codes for CASSEGPFTGELFF.

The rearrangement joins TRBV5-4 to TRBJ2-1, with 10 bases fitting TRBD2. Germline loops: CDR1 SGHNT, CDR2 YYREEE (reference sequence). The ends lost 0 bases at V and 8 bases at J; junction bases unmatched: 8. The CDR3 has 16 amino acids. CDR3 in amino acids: CASSLVASGREDEQFF. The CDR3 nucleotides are TGTGCCAGCAGCTTGGTCGCTAGCGGGAGAGAGGATGAGCAGTTCTTC.

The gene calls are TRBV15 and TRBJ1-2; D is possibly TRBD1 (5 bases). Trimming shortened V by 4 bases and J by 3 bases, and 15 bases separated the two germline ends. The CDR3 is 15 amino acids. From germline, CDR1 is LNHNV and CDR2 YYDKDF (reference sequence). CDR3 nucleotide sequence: TGTGCCACCAGCAACCAGAGACAGACCTACTATGGCTACACCTTC. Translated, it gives CATSNQRQTYYGYTF. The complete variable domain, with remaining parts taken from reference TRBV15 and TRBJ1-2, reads DAMVIQNPRYQVTQFGKPVTLSCSQTLNHNVMYWYQQKSSQAPKLLFHYYDKDFNNEADTPDNFQSRRPNTSFCFLDIRSPGLGDTAMYLCATSNQRQTYYGYTFGSGTRLTVV.

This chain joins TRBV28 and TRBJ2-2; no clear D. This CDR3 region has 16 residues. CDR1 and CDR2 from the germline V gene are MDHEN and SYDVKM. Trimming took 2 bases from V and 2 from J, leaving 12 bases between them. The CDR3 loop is CASSLMVARNTGELFF. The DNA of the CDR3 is TGTGCCAGCAGTTTAATGGTAGCTAGAAACACCGGGGAGCTGTTTTTT.

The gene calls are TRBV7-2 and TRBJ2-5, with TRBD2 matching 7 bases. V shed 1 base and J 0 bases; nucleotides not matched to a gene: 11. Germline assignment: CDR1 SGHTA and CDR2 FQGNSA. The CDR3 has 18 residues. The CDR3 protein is CASSLVAAGAPNQETQYF. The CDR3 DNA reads TGTGCCAGCAGCTTAGTCGCCGCGGGAGCCCCCAACCAAGAGACCCAGTACTTC.

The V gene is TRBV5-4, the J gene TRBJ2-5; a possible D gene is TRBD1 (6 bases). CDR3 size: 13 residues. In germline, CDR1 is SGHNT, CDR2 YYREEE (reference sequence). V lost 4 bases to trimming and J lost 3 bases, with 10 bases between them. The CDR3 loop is CASSIQGKETQYF. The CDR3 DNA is TGTGCCAGCAGCATACAGGGTAAAGAGACCCAGTACTTC.

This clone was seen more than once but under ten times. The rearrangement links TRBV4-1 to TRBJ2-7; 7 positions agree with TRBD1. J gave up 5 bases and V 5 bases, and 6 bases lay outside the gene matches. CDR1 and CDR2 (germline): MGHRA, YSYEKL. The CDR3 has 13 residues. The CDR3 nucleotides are TGCGCCAGCAGCGGGGACAGCCACGACGAGCAGTACTTC. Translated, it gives CASSGDSHDEQYF.

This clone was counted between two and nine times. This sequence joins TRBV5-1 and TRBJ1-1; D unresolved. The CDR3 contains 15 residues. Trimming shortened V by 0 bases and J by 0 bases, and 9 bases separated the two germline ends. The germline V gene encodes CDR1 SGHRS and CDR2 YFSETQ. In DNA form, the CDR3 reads TGCGCCAGCAGCTTGGTCCCGGAACTGAACACTGAAGCTTTCTTT. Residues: CASSLVPELNTEAFF. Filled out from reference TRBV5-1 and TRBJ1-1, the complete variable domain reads KAGVTQTPRYLIKTRGQQVTLSCSPISGHRSVSWYQQTPGQGLQFLFEYFSETQRNKGNFPGRFSGRQFSNSRSEMNVSTLELGDSALYLCASSLVPELNTEAFFGQGTRLTVV.

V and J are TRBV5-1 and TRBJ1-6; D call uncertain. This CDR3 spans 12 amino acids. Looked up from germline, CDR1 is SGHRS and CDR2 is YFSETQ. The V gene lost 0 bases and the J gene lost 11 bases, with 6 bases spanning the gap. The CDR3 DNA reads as TGCGCCAGCAGCTTGGGCGCACCACCCCTCCACTTT. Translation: CASSLGAPPLHF.

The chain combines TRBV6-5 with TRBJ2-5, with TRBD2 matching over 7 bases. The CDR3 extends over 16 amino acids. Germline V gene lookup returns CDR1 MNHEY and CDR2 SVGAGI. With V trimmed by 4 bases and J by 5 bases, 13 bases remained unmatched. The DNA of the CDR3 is TGTGCCAGCAGTTCCCCGACTAGGGAGGGGTGGGAGACCCAGTACTTC. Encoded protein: CASSSPTREGWETQYF.

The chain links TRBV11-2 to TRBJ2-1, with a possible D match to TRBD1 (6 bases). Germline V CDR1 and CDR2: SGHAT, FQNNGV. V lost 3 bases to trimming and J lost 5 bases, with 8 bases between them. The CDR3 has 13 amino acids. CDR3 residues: CASSLDRNNEQFF. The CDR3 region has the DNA TGTGCCAGCAGCTTGGACAGAAACAATGAGCAGTTCTTC. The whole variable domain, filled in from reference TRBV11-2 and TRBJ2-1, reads EAGVAQSPRYKIIEKRQSVAFWCNPISGHATLYWYQQILGQGPKLLIQFQNNGVVDDSQLPKDRFSAERLKGVDSTLKIQPAKLEDSAVYLCASSLDRNNEQFFGPGTRLTVL.

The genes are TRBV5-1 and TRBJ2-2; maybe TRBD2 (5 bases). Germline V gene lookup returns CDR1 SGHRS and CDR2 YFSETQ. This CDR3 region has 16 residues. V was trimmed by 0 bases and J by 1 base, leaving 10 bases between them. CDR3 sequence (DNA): TGCGCCAGCAGCTTGGGGGTTAGCGTGAACACCGGGGAGCTGTTTTTT. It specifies CASSLGVSVNTGELFF.

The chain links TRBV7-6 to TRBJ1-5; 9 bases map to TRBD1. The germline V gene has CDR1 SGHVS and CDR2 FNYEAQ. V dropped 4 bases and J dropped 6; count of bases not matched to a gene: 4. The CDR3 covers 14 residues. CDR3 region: CASSYDRGTQPQHF. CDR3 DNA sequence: TGTGCCAGCAGCTACGACAGGGGGACTCAGCCCCAGCATTTT.

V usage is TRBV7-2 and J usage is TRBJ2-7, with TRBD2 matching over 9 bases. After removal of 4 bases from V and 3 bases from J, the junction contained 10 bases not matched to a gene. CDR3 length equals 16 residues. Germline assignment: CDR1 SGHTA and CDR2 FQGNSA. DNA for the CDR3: TGTGCCAGCAGCTCCCAGAGCGGGGGGCTTATCTACGAGCAGTACTTC. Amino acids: CASSSQSGGLIYEQYF.

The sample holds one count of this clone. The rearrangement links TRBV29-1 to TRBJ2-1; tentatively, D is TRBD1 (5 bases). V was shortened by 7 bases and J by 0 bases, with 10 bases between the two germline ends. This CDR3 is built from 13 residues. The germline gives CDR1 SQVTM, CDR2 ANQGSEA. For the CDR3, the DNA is TGCAGCGCCCGACAGAGCTCCTACAATGAGCAGTTCTTC. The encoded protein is CSARQSSYNEQFF.

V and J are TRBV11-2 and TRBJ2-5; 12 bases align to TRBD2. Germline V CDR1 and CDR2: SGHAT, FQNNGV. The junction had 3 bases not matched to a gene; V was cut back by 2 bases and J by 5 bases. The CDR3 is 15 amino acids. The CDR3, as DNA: TGTGCCAGCAGCTTAAGGACTAGCGGGGCGGAGACCCAGTACTTC. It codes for CASSLRTSGAETQYF.

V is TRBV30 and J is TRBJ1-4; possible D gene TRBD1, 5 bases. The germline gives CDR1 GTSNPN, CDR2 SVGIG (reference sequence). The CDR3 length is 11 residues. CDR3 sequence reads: CALSWDEKLFF. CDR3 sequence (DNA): TGTGCATTAAGTTGGGACGAAAAACTGTTTTTT.

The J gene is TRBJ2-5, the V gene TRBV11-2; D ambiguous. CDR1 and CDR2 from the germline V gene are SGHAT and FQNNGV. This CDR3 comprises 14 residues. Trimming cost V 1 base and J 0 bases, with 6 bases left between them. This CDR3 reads CASSLGLNQETQYF. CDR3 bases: TGTGCCAGCAGCTTAGGACTGAACCAAGAGACCCAGTACTTC.

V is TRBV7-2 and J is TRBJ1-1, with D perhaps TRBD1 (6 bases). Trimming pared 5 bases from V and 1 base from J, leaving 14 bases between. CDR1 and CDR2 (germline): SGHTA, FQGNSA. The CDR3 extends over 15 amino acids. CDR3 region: CASSPGGAGNTEAFF. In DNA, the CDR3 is TGTGCCAGCAGCCCCGGGGGCGCGGGGAACACTGAAGCTTTCTTT.

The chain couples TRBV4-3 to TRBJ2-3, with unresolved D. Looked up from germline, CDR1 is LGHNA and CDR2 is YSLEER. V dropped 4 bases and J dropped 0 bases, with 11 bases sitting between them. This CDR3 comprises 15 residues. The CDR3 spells CASSLRTLSTDTQYF. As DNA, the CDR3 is TGCGCCAGCAGCCTTCGAACCTTAAGCACAGATACGCAGTATTTT.

The CDR3 nucleotides read TGCGCCAGCAGCCGGCCGGCTGCCGGGTCGGAGAACACTGAAGCTTTCTTT. Translating gives CASSRPAAGSENTEAFF. The chain uses TRBV5-1 and TRBJ1-1; D gene uncertain. V lost 4 bases to trimming and J lost 1 base, with 20 bases between them. The CDR3 length is 17 residues. Germline-derived CDR1 and CDR2 are SGHRS and YFSETQ.

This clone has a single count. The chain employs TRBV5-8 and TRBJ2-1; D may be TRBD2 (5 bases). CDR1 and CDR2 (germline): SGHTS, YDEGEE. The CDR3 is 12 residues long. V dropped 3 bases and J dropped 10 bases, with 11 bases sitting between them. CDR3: CASSSEEDEQFF. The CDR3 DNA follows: TGTGCCAGCAGCTCGGAGGAGGACGAGCAGTTCTTC.

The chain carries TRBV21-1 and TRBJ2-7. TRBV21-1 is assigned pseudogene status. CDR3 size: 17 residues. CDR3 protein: CASSSKALRAHELGQYF. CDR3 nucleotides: TGTGCCAGCAGCTCAAAAGCGCTCCGGGCCCACGAGCTGGGGCAGTACTTC.

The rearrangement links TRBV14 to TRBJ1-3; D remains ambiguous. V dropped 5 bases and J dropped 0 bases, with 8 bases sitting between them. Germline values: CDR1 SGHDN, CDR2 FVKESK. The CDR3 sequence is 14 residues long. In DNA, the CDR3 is TGTGCCAGCAGCGAGCAACTCTCTGGAAACACCATATATTTT. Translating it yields CASSEQLSGNTIYF.

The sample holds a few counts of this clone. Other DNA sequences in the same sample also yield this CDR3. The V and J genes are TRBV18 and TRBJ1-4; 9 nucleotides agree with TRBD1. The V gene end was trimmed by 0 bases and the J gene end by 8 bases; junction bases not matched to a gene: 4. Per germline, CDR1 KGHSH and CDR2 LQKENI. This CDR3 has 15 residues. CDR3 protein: CASSPPGQGGEKLFF. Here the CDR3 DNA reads TGTGCCAGCTCACCACCGGGACAGGGAGGGGAAAAACTGTTTTTT.

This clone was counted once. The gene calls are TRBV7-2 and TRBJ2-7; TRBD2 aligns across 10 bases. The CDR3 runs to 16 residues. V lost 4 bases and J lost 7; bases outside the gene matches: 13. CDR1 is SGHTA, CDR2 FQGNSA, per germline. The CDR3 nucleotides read TGTGCCAGCAGCTGGATCCTAGCGGGAGAAGGTAGGGAGCAGTACTTC. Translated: CASSWILAGEGREQYF.

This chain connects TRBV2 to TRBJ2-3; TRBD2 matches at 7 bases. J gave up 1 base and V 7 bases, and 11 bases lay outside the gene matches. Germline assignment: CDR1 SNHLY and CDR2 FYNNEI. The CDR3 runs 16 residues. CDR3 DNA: TGTGCCAGCAATATAGACCGGGACTACCGCACAGATACGCAGTATTTT. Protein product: CASNIDRDYRTDTQYF.

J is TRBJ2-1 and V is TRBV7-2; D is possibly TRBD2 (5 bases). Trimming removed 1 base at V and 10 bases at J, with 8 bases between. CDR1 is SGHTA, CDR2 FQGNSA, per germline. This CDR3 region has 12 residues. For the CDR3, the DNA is TGTGCCAGCAGCTTAGAGGAGGTCGAGCAGTTCTTC. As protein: CASSLEEVEQFF. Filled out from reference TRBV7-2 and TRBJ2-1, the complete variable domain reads GAGVSQSPSNKVTEKGKDVELRCDPISGHTALYWYRQSLGQGLEFLIYFQGNSAPDKSGLPSDRFSAERTGGSVSTLTIQRTQQEDSAVYLCASSLEEVEQFFGPGTRLTVL.

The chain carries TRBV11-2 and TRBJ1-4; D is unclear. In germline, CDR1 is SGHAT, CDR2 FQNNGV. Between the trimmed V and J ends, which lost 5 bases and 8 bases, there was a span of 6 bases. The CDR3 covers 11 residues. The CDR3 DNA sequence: TGTGCCAGCAGCGTTAAGGAAAAACTGTTTTTT. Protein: CASSVKEKLFF.